This TCR beta chain was captured by sequencing in a study of Tregs in tolerant kidney transplant recipients. About the study: The nonmyeloablative bone marrow transplants came from related graft donors, with transient mixed chimerism. Study-wide findings and caveats: Tregs expanded with activated donor B cells seemed most donor-specific. Donor-specific Treg expansion exceeded global Treg expansion in tolerant patients, suggesting antigen drive.

Per the germline V gene, CDR1 is MGHDK and CDR2 is SYGVNS. The CDR3 extends over 16 amino acids. Trimming removed 5 bases from V and 0 bases from J, with 15 bases in between. Worth noting for this clone: Antigen: not known.

Regulatory T cells were sorted from thawed PBMCs rested overnight at 37°C with approximately 210 IU/ml IL-2. The table came from immunoSEQ multiplex PCR; TCRdb's copy has only in-frame clones and leaves some out. Here the sample spans approximately 15,000 clones, about 82% being singletons. This specimen was Tregs from blood, taken before the transplant. This TCR was recovered from a human donor who received a combined kidney and bone marrow transplant. This chain joins TRBV25-1 and TRBJ2-3; D gene ambiguous. The CDR3, as DNA: TGTGCCAGCAGTCGTGCGCTACCCGGTAGCACAGATACGCAGTATTTT. Translated, it gives CASSRALPGSTDTQYF.